Listed below are T cell receptor beta chains from one sample, sequenced in a study of T cells in Graves' hyperthyroidism and ophthalmopathy. TCRdb called the multiplex PCR reads again in MiXCR, with one record for every CDR3 protein. The sample carries approximately 400,000 distinct CDR3 sequences, roughly 14% recorded once. Specimen: blood. The receptors were gathered from a man between 25 and 39 years old with Graves' hyperthyroidism that later progressed to Graves' ophthalmopathy. Each CDR3 is given with its conserved first and last residue. D genes are given only for firm matches. Rows may omit the clone size; those that give it use once, few, many or a size class.

TRBJ2-3 TRBV20-1 few NA TGCAGTGCTAGAGATGGGGTGAGACGTAGTTTGGATACGCAGTATTTT CSARDGVRRSLDTQYF
TRBJ2-1 TRBV9 few TRBD2 TGTGCCAGCAGCCCACTAGCGGGGTCCCTCTCCTACAATGAGCAGTTCTTC CASSPLAGSLSYNEQFF
TRBJ1-2 TRBV27 many NA TGTGCCAGCAGTTCCCTCCGGGGAGCAAATGGCTACACCTTC CASSSLRGANGYTF
TRBJ2-1 TRBV7-8 many TRBD2 TGTGCCAGCAACCACCGCGGGGGGCGGAATGAGCAGTTCTTC CASNHRGGRNEQFF
TRBJ2-3 TRBV20-1 many TRBD2 TGCAGTGCTGCCAGCGGGGTTAGCACAGATACGCAGTATTTT CSAASGVSTDTQYF
TRBJ2-1 TRBV4-1 NA TRBD1 TGCGCCAGCAGCCGGGTCCGGGACAGGGGTATAGATGAGCAGTTCTTC CASSRVRDRGIDEQFF
TRBJ2-2 TRBV2 NA TRBD1 TGTGCCAGCCTACGGGACAGGGCGTCCGGGGAGCTGTTTTTT CASLRDRASGELFF
TRBJ1-4 TRBV7-9 few TRBD1 TGTGCCAGCAGCTTACTCAGGGGACAGGAAAAACTGTTTTTT CASSLLRGQEKLFF
TRBJ2-7 TRBV7-2 NA TRBD2 TGTGCCAGCAGACCAGGACTAGACTACGAGCAGTACTTC CASRPGLDYEQYF
TRBJ2-7 TRBV5-1 many NA TGCGCCAGCAGCATCGGGACTTCTCTCGAGCAGTACTTC CASSIGTSLEQYF
TRBJ1-5 TRBV28 many NA TGTGCCAGCAAAGGGGGTGGCAGGCCGAATCAGCCCCAGCATTTT CASKGGGRPNQPQHF
TRBJ1-6 TRBV12-3/TRBV12-4 many NA TGTGCCAGCAGCTGGGGGCATAATTCACCCCTCCACTTT CASSWGHNSPLHF
TRBJ1-2 TRBV4-1 NA TRBD1 TGCGCCAGCAGCCAAGCCTCGGGACAGGGGGCGGGAGGCTACACCTTC CASSQASGQGAGGYTF
TRBJ2-5 TRBV2 NA TRBD1 TGTGCCAGCAGTGACGTGGGACAGGAGGAGGAGACCCAGTACTTC CASSDVGQEEETQYF
TRBJ1-2 TRBV28 many TRBD1 TGTGCCAGCAGGCCCGGGACAGGGCCCGGCTACACCTTC CASRPGTGPGYTF
TRBJ1-5 TRBV19 many TRBD1 TGTGCCAGTAGTATAGATGCCGGGACAGGGGGCAATCAGCCCCAGCATTTT CASSIDAGTGGNQPQHF
TRBJ1-5 TRBV12-3/TRBV12-4 many NA TGTGCCAGCAGTTTGAAGAGCAATCAGCCCCAGCATTTT CASSLKSNQPQHF
TRBJ2-5 TRBV13 few NA TGTGCCAGCAGCTTAGGCCTTATCGGCCTCCAAGAGACCCAGTACTTC CASSLGLIGLQETQYF
TRBJ2-1 TRBV27 few TRBD2 TGTGCCAGCAGCCTACTAGCGGGGGTAGGAGACAATGAGCAGTTCTTC CASSLLAGVGDNEQFF
TRBJ1-1 TRBV5-1 few TRBD1 TGCGCCAGCAGCTTGGGCACAGGGGGCCCGAACACTGAAGCTTTCTTT CASSLGTGGPNTEAFF
TRBJ1-5 TRBV30 many TRBD1 TGTGCCTGGAGGGACAGGGGTGGTCAGCCCCAGCATTTT CAWRDRGGQPQHF
TRBJ1-5 TRBV24-1 many NA TGTGCCACCAGTGACCAGGGGCTCAATCAGCCCCAGCATTTT CATSDQGLNQPQHF
TRBJ2-7 TRBV5-1 NA NA TGCGCCAGCAGCTTGTTAGGGGGAGGCGAGCAGTACTTC CASSLLGGGEQYF
TRBJ2-4 TRBV20-1 NA TRBD2 TGCAGTGCTAGAACCCTAGCGGGGGGATCCAAAAACATTCAGTACTTC CSARTLAGGSKNIQYF
TRBJ2-2 TRBV6-1 many TRBD2 TGTGCCAGCAGTCCTATTTCGGGGGGGGGCGGCGGGGAGCTGTTTTTT CASSPISGGGGGELFF
TRBJ1-5 TRBV7-6 many TRBD1 TGTGCCAGCAGCTTAGAGCCAGGGGGAAGGCGCAATCAGCCCCAGCATTTT CASSLEPGGRRNQPQHF
TRBJ2-1 TRBV7-2 NA TRBD2 TGTGCCAGCAGCCTCCTGGGTAGCGGGTCTCGCAGGCACCGCCTATACAATGAGCAGTTCTTC CASSLLGSGSRRHRLYNEQFF
TRBJ1-2 TRBV5-1 many NA TGCGCCAGCAGCTTGGAGGACGGGGTCTATGGCTACACCTTC CASSLEDGVYGYTF
TRBJ2-3 TRBV7-2 many TRBD2 TGTGCCAGCAGCTGGGAGGGGCGTTACACAGATACGCAGTATTTT CASSWEGRYTDTQYF
TRBJ1-5 TRBV30 NA TRBD1 TGTGCCTGGACCACAGGGGTTAGGCAGCCCCAGCATTTT CAWTTGVRQPQHF
TRBJ1-6 TRBV30 many NA TGTGCCTGGATCCCCAGGGGCGATTCACCCCTCCACTTT CAWIPRGDSPLHF
TRBJ1-5 TRBV2 many NA TGTGCCAGCAGTGTATGGGGGAGCAATCAGCCCCAGCATTTT CASSVWGSNQPQHF
TRBJ2-2 TRBV11-2 NA NA TGTGCCAGCACCCGGTCCCGGGTTTCCGGGGAGCTGTTTTTT CASTRSRVSGELFF
TRBJ1-5 TRBV25-1 NA NA TGTGCCAGCAGTCCCGACGGTTATCAGCCCCAGCATTTT CASSPDGYQPQHF
TRBJ2-3 TRBV20-1 many NA TGCAGTGCTAGAGGAGGTGGGTCCGCGAGAGATACGCAGTATTTT CSARGGGSARDTQYF
TRBJ2-2 TRBV7-2 many NA TGTGCCAGCAGCGGGGGTACCGGGGAGCTGTTTTTT CASSGGTGELFF
TRBJ1-6 TRBV28 many NA TGTGCCAGCAGCACGGGGGGGGGTCTCAATTCACCCCTCCACTTT CASSTGGGLNSPLHF
TRBJ1-2 TRBV12-3/TRBV12-4 many NA TGTGCCAGCAGTTTAAGGGGGGTTGGCAACTATGGCTACACCTTC CASSLRGVGNYGYTF
TRBJ1-2 TRBV28 few NA TGTGCCAGCAGTGGGGTCGGGGCTGGCTACACCTTC CASSGVGAGYTF
TRBJ2-3 TRBV13 many TRBD2 TGTGCCAGCAGACTAGCGGATATGGGAGATACGCAGTATTTT CASRLADMGDTQYF
TRBJ1-4 TRBV28 NA NA TGTGCCAGCAGTTTAGGGGGGTACGGGTTTACCGCTAAAAAACTGTTTTTT CASSLGGYGFTAKKLFF
TRBJ1-5 TRBV7-9 NA NA TGTGCCAGCAGCTTAGATGCGGGGTTCGGAAGCAATCAGCCCCAGCATTTT CASSLDAGFGSNQPQHF
TRBJ2-1 TRBV11-3 many NA TGTGCCAGCAGCTTACGGGCAGGTCCTTCCCAGCAGTTCTTC CASSLRAGPSQQFF
TRBJ1-4 TRBV6-1 NA NA TGTGCCAGCAGTGAAAGCTACGGGACAACTAATGAAAAACTGTTTTTT CASSESYGTTNEKLFF
TRBJ1-2 TRBV6-9 NA NA TGTGCCAGCAGTTATGCGGAGACTAACTATGGCTACACCTTC CASSYAETNYGYTF
TRBJ2-3 TRBV6-5 NA NA TGTGCCAGCAGTTACTCCCAGGGGACAGATACGCAGTATTTT CASSYSQGTDTQYF
TRBJ2-1 TRBV2 many NA TGTGCCAGCGGGGGGACAGATCAGTGGAATGAGCAGTTCTTC CASGGTDQWNEQFF
TRBJ1-3 TRBV7-6 many TRBD1 TGTGCCAGCAGCTTGGGGACAGACCTCCTCACTGGAAACACCATATATTTT CASSLGTDLLTGNTIYF
TRBJ1-2 TRBV3-1 few TRBD1 TGTGCCAGCAGCAGCGGGACAGGGTTAACTAGGGATGGCTACACCTTC CASSSGTGLTRDGYTF
TRBJ2-7 TRBV6-5 many NA TGTGCCAGCAGTTACGAATCAGGAGGAGGCTCCTACGAGCAGTACTTC CASSYESGGGSYEQYF
TRBJ1-5 TRBV20-1 many NA TGCAGTGCTGTCGGACGGGATAGCAATCAGCCCCAGCATTTT CSAVGRDSNQPQHF
TRBJ2-7 TRBV7-9 few NA TGTGCCAGCAGCTACCAAACGGGGGCAGGGGACTACGAGCAGTACTTC CASSYQTGAGDYEQYF
TRBJ2-7 TRBV14 NA TRBD1 TGTGCCAGCAGCCAACGGGGGACAGGCAACTCCTACGAGCAGTACTTC CASSQRGTGNSYEQYF